The present entry profiles one T cell receptor beta chain with its context. V gave up 3 bases and J gave up 6 bases, with 7 bases separating them. CDR3 length: 12 residues. The V gene's germline CDR1 is KGHDR and CDR2 SFDVKD. These data come from a study of T cell responses to AZD1222 COVID-19 vaccine. Repertoires were generated with immunoSEQ multiplex PCR, while TCRdb's copy carries only in-frame clones and drops some. The sample has about 120,000 clones; about 90% are singletons. The sequencing here drew on peripheral blood, taken on day 0 of AZD1222 vaccination. The chain carries TRBV24-1 and TRBJ1-2; D remains unclear. The sequence was obtained from an adult in good health. CDR3 DNA sequence: TGTGCCACCAGTGATCAACTCAATGGCTACACCTTC. Encoded protein: CATSDQLNGYTF.